Listed here are 26 T cell receptor beta chains from one sample, sequenced in a study of cytomegalovirus exposure and HLA in healthy donors. Profiled with immunoSEQ multiplex PCR; TCRdb holds only in-frame clones, not every one. The table shows approximately 220,000 clones, with under 95% occurring only once. Sequenced sample: PBMCs. The receptor source for this set is a woman between 18 and 30 years old in good health and CMV-seronegative.

The V call is TRBV28, the J call TRBJ1-4; D uncertain. Trimming shortened V by 2 bases and J by 0 bases, and 7 bases separated the two germline ends. The CDR3 loop spans 15 amino acids. Germline V gene data show CDR1 as MDHEN and CDR2 as SYDVKM. The CDR3 is CASSLEPSTNEKLFF. CDR3 bases: TGTGCCAGCAGTTTAGAGCCTTCAACTAATGAAAAACTGTTTTTT.

The DNA for the CDR3 is TGTGCCAGCAGCTTGGGCCGGGACAGGGAGACCCAGTACTTC. Translating gives CASSLGRDRETQYF. V and J are TRBV5-8 and TRBJ2-5, with 8 bases identical to TRBD1. The junction had 3 bases not matched to a gene; V was cut back by 0 bases and J by 5 bases. CDR1 and CDR2 from the germline V gene are SGHTS and YDEGEE. This CDR3 spans 14 amino acids.

This sequence joins TRBV27 and TRBJ2-7, with D maybe TRBD2 (7 bases). Deletions cut 5 bases from V and 0 bases from J, with 23 bases between. The CDR3 consists of 18 residues. The germline CDR1 and CDR2 sequences are MNHEY and SMNVEV (reference sequence). The CDR3 sequence is CASSMGTPSGKPSYEQYF. The CDR3, as DNA: TGTGCCAGCAGTATGGGGACACCCAGCGGGAAGCCCTCCTACGAGCAGTACTTC.

V gene TRBV29-1 combines with J gene TRBJ2-7; D is perhaps TRBD2 (5 bases). Germline-derived CDR1 and CDR2 are SQVTM and ANQGSEA. V was cut by 6 bases and J by 2 bases, with 11 bases left in between. This CDR3 comprises 12 residues. CDR3 region: CSVQAATYEQYF. The DNA of the CDR3 is TGCAGCGTCCAAGCGGCGACCTACGAGCAGTACTTC.

V is TRBV2 and J is TRBJ1-1; TRBD1 matches at 7 bases. This CDR3 spans 13 amino acids. V was clipped by 6 bases and J by 5 bases; unmatched bases: 6. The germline CDR1 and CDR2 sequences are SNHLY and FYNNEI. The CDR3 DNA is TGTGCCAGCAGGGGGACAGCCGGGACTGAAGCTTTCTTT. It encodes CASRGTAGTEAFF.

V gene TRBV5-4 combines with J gene TRBJ2-1; 10 bases agree with TRBD2. The length of the CDR3 is 16 residues. Germline CDR1 reads SGHNT; CDR2 reads YYREEE (reference sequence). V lost 4 bases to trimming and J lost 2 bases; unmatched junction nucleotides: 6. The CDR3 DNA is TGTGCCAGCAGCCCGATAACTAGCGGGGCCTACAATGAGCAGTTCTTC. It is translated as CASSPITSGAYNEQFF.

The chain couples TRBV11-2 to TRBJ2-3; D perhaps matches TRBD1 (6 bases). The V end was cut by 7 bases, the J end by 0 bases, with 14 bases between. The germline CDR1 and CDR2 sequences are SGHAT and FQNNGV. The CDR3 contains 15 residues. CDR3 sequence: CASTIGQTSTDTQYF. CDR3 in DNA: TGTGCCAGCACCATAGGACAGACCAGCACAGATACGCAGTATTTT.

CDR3 loop: CASSPRTYRGDEKLFF. CDR3 DNA sequence: TGTGCCAGCTCACCACGTACCTACAGGGGAGATGAAAAACTGTTTTTT. J is TRBJ1-4 and V is TRBV18, with TRBD1 matching over 7 bases. The ends lost 1 base at V and 6 bases at J; junction bases unmatched: 8. This CDR3 is 16 amino acids long. Germline-derived CDR1 and CDR2 are KGHSH and LQKENI.

The chain has TRBV6-1 and TRBJ2-7; 8 nucleotides line up with TRBD2. V was clipped by 10 bases and J by 2 bases; unmatched bases: 13. Per the germline V gene, CDR1 is MNHNS and CDR2 is SASEGT. The CDR3 contains 15 residues. The CDR3 sequence: CATSPGWGLAYEQYF. The CDR3 region has the DNA TGTGCCACCTCCCCAGGTTGGGGACTAGCCTACGAGCAGTACTTC.

The chain combines TRBV7-2 with TRBJ2-7; TRBD2 aligns across 9 bases. The CDR3 contains 15 residues. In germline, CDR1 is SGHTA, CDR2 FQGNSA. The ends lost 2 bases at V and 3 bases at J; junction bases unmatched: 5. CDR3 sequence (DNA): TGTGCCAGCAGCTTACGAGGGACTAGCAGCTACGAGCAGTACTTC. Translating it yields CASSLRGTSSYEQYF.

The chain couples TRBV14 to TRBJ2-5; 12 nucleotides match TRBD2. CDR3 size: 15 residues. Losses at the gene ends were 3 bases for V and 5 bases for J; bases not matched to a gene: 4. Germline V CDR1 and CDR2: SGHDN, FVKESK. The CDR3, as DNA: TGTGCCAGCAGCCATCTAGCGGGAGGGCCGGAGACCCAGTACTTC. Amino acids: CASSHLAGGPETQYF.

The chain couples TRBV7-9 to TRBJ2-5, with TRBD2 identical over 8 bases. The CDR3 has 17 residues. J lost 3 bases, V lost 8 bases, and 17 bases had no gene match. The V gene's germline CDR1 is SEHNR and CDR2 FQNEAQ (reference sequence). CDR3 sequence: CASGTGLAGGPKETQYF. The CDR3 region has the DNA TGTGCCAGCGGCACCGGGTTGGCGGGAGGCCCCAAAGAGACCCAGTACTTC.

The chain carries TRBV4-1 and TRBJ1-3; the D gene is possibly TRBD1 (6 bases). Germline values: CDR1 MGHRA, CDR2 YSYEKL. Trimming removed 0 bases at V and 2 bases at J, with 11 bases between. CDR3 length equals 16 residues. The DNA of the CDR3 is TGCGCCAGCAGCCAAGATGGGTCAGGGGCTGGAAACACCATATATTTT. Amino acids: CASSQDGSGAGNTIYF.

The chain joins TRBV7-8 to TRBJ2-2; the match to TRBD1 covers 11 bases. Per germline, CDR1 SGHVS and CDR2 FQNEAQ. V lost 5 bases and J lost 4; bases outside the gene matches: 6. The CDR3 contains 16 residues. In nucleotides, the CDR3 is TGTGCCAGCAGCCAGACCGGGACAGGGGGCACCGGGGAGCTGTTTTTT. It is translated as CASSQTGTGGTGELFF.

The chain links TRBV4-1 to TRBJ1-2, with 7 positions matching TRBD1. Looked up from germline, CDR1 is MGHRA and CDR2 is YSYEKL. This CDR3 is built from 16 residues. V dropped 0 bases and J dropped 5; count of bases not matched to a gene: 9. The CDR3 region is CASSQDSGTARYGYTF. The CDR3 DNA is TGCGCCAGCAGCCAAGATTCCGGGACAGCCCGTTATGGCTACACCTTC.

This sequence joins TRBV15 and TRBJ1-2; maybe TRBD1 (6 bases). Germline lookup yields CDR1 LNHNV and CDR2 YYDKDF (reference sequence). Trimming pared 0 bases from V and 5 bases from J, leaving 16 bases between. The CDR3 loop spans 16 amino acids. For the CDR3, the DNA is TGTGCCACCAGCAGAGATCGAGGAGCCAGGGGTTATGGCTACACCTTC. Its translation: CATSRDRGARGYGYTF. Using reference TRBV15 and TRBJ1-2 for the parts outside the CDR3, the full variable domain is DAMVIQNPRYQVTQFGKPVTLSCSQTLNHNVMYWYQQKSSQAPKLLFHYYDKDFNNEADTPDNFQSRRPNTSFCFLDIRSPGLGDTAMYLCATSRDRGARGYGYTFGSGTRLTVV.

The chain joins TRBV10-3 to TRBJ2-1, with a tentative D call TRBD2 (6 bases). Germline CDR1 reads ENHRY; CDR2 reads SYGVKD. Trimming removed 3 bases at V and 7 bases at J, with 10 bases between. The CDR3 sequence is 13 residues long. This CDR3 is CAISEGGMNEQFF. CDR3 in DNA: TGTGCCATCAGTGAAGGAGGGATGAATGAGCAGTTCTTC.

The CDR3 bases are TGCAGCGTTGACAGAGTAGCGGGAGATACGCAGTATTTT. As protein: CSVDRVAGDTQYF. The V gene is TRBV29-1, the J gene TRBJ2-3; 7 bases align to TRBD2. The CDR3 runs to 13 residues. Germline V CDR1 and CDR2: SQVTM, ANQGSEA. J was trimmed by 5 bases and V by 3 bases; bases with no gene match: 5.

V is TRBV9 and J is TRBJ1-1; 8 bases map to TRBD1. Germline CDR1 is SGDLS and CDR2 is YYNGEE. J gave up 5 bases and V 5 bases, and 11 bases lay outside the gene matches. The CDR3 sequence is 15 residues long. CDR3 DNA sequence: TGTGCCAGCAGACCAGACCAGGGGGCGCGGACTGAAGCTTTCTTT. Amino acid sequence: CASRPDQGARTEAFF. Based on the CDR3 plus reference TRBV9 and TRBJ1-1, the full variable domain is DSGVTQTPKHLITATGQRVTLRCSPRSGDLSVYWYQQSLDQGLQFLIQYYNGEERAKGNILERFSAQQFPDLHSELNLSSLELGDSALYFCASRPDQGARTEAFFGQGTRLTVV.

The V and J genes are TRBV9 and TRBJ1-2; the D is unclear. Looked up from germline, CDR1 is SGDLS and CDR2 is YYNGEE. V was trimmed by 4 bases and J by 11 bases, leaving 18 bases between them. The CDR3 runs to 13 residues. In DNA, the CDR3 is TGTGCCAGCAGCTCCGCTATAATCAGCGAGTACACCTTC. Protein product: CASSSAIISEYTF.

The genes are TRBV6-4 and TRBJ1-1; TRBD1 matches at 9 bases. In germline, CDR1 is MRHNA, CDR2 SNTAGT. This CDR3 is 15 amino acids long. With 5 bases clipped from V and 6 bases from J, the junction kept 10 bases outside the gene matches. CDR3 loop: CASSLWGQGGSEAFF. DNA of the CDR3: TGTGCCAGCAGTCTCTGGGGACAGGGTGGCTCTGAAGCTTTCTTT.

This chain links TRBV5-1 with TRBJ2-7, with D possibly matching TRBD2 (6 bases). The CDR3 extends over 15 amino acids. The ends were cut back, 4 bases at V and 2 bases at J, with 16 bases in the middle. Germline CDR1 is SGHRS and CDR2 is YFSETQ. CDR3 loop: CASSGRLAGTYEQYF. Here the CDR3 DNA reads TGCGCCAGCAGCGGGAGGCTAGCTGGGACCTACGAGCAGTACTTC.

This clone showed up just once. The V and J genes are TRBV6-5 and TRBJ2-7; D gene ambiguous. The CDR3 is 13 amino acids. The germline V gene has CDR1 MNHEY and CDR2 SVGAGI. Trimming removed 0 bases at V and 8 bases at J, with 11 bases between. Here the CDR3 reads CASSYSASRQQYF. CDR3 DNA sequence: TGTGCCAGCAGTTACTCCGCATCGCGTCAGCAGTACTTC.

The gene calls are TRBV6-1 and TRBJ2-3, with D possibly matching TRBD2 (6 bases). This CDR3 has 17 residues. Germline lookup yields CDR1 MNHNS and CDR2 SASEGT. Trimming shortened V by 1 base and J by 1 base, and 15 bases separated the two germline ends. This chain's CDR3 is CASSEGMGGVGTDTQYF. CDR3 nucleotides: TGTGCCAGCAGTGAAGGTATGGGAGGAGTAGGCACAGATACGCAGTATTTT.

V and J are TRBV5-1 and TRBJ2-2, with 10 bases identical to TRBD2. Germline V lookup: CDR1 SGHRS, CDR2 YFSETQ. The junction had 0 bases not matched to a gene; V was cut back by 0 bases and J by 4 bases. This CDR3 has 15 residues. Written as DNA, the CDR3 is TGCGCCAGCAGCTTGGGACTAGCGGGCACCGGGGAGCTGTTTTTT. Translating gives CASSLGLAGTGELFF.

The chain employs TRBV2 and TRBJ1-1, with D possibly matching TRBD1 (6 bases). V lost 6 bases to trimming and J lost 8 bases, with 16 bases between them. The germline V gene has CDR1 SNHLY and CDR2 FYNNEI. The CDR3 is made up of 13 amino acids. As DNA, the CDR3 is TGTGCCAGCAGGGAGGACAGCCCTCCCGAAGCTTTCTTT. It translates to CASREDSPPEAFF.